This T cell receptor (beta chain) was profiled in a study of response to subunit inactivated influenza vaccine. V lost 5 bases to trimming and J lost 5 bases; unmatched junction nucleotides: 5. The CDR3 loop spans 15 amino acids. In germline, CDR1 is KGHSH, CDR2 LQKENI. TCRdb re-called the RT-PCR reads through MiXCR, storing one row per CDR3 protein. In the table there are about 520,000 distinct CDR3 sequences, more than 7% of which are singletons. Study-wide points: Researchers suggested that each seasonal influenza vaccination recruits few new T cells.

Comment on this clonotype: What it recognizes is unknown.

The sequence derives from a man between 50 and 70 years old who received an inactivated influenza vaccine. V usage is TRBV18 and J usage is TRBJ2-5; TRBD2 matches 13 bases. The sequences come from PBMCs from blood, collected around 2 years after vaccination. The CDR3 region is CASSNRGLAGETQYF. DNA for the CDR3: TGTGCCAGCTCAAACAGGGGACTAGCGGGGGAGACCCAGTACTTC.